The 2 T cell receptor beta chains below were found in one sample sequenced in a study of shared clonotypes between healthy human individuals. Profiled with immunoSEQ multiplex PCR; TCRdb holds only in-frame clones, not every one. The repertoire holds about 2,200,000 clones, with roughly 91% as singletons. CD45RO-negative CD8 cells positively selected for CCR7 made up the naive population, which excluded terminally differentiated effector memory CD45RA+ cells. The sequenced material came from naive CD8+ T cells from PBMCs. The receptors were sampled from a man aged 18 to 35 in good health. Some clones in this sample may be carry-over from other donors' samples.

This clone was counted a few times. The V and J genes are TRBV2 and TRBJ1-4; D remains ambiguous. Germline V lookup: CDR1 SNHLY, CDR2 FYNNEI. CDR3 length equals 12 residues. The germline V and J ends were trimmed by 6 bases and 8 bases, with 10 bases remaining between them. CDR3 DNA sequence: TGTGCCAGCAGGATTTCCTGGGAAAAACTGTTTTTT. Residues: CASRISWEKLFF.

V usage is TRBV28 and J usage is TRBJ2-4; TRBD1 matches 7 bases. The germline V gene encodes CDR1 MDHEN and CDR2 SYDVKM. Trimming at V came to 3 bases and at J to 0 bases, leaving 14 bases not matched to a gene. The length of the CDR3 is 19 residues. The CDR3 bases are TGTGCCAGCAGTTTTTCAGACAGGGTTGGGACCTTAGCCAAAAACATTCAGTACTTC. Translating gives CASSFSDRVGTLAKNIQYF.